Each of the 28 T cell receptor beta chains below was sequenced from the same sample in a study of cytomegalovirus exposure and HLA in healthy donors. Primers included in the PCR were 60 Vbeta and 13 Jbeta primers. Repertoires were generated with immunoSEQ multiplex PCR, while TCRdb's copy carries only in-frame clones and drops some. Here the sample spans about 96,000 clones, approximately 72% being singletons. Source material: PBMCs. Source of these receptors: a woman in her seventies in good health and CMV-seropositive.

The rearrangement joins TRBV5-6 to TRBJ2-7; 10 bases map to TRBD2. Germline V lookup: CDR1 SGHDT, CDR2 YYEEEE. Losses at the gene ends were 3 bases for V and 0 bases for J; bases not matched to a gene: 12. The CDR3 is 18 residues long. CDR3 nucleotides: TGTGCCAGCAGCTCTACCATTAGCGGGGGGACTCTCTCCTACGAGCAGTACTTC. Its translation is CASSSTISGGTLSYEQYF.

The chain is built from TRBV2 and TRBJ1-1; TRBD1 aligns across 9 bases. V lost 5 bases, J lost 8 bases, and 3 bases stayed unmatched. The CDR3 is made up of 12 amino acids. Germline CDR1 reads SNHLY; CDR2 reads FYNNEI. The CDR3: CASSHGTGEAFF. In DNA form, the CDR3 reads TGTGCCAGCAGTCACGGGACAGGGGAAGCTTTCTTT.

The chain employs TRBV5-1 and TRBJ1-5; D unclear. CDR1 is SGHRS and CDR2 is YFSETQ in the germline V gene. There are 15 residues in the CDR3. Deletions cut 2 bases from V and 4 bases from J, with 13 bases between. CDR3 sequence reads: CASSLDGGLNQPQHF. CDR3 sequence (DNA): TGCGCCAGCAGCTTAGACGGCGGTCTAAATCAGCCCCAGCATTTT.

CDR3 residues: CASSLIGSYEQYF. CDR3 coding DNA: TGTGCCAGCAGCTTAATTGGGAGCTACGAGCAGTACTTC. This chain joins TRBV7-2 and TRBJ2-7; D possibly corresponds to TRBD2 (5 bases). Germline V gene lookup returns CDR1 SGHTA and CDR2 FQGNSA. This CDR3 region has 13 residues. The V and J ends lost 2 bases and 3 bases respectively, with 8 bases between them.

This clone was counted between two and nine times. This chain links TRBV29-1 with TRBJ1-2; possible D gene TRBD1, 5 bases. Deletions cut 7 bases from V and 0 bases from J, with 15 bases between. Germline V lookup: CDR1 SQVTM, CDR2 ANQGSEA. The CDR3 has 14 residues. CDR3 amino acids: CSARSQGTNYGYTF. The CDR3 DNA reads TGCAGCGCTCGCAGTCAGGGAACTAACTATGGCTACACCTTC.

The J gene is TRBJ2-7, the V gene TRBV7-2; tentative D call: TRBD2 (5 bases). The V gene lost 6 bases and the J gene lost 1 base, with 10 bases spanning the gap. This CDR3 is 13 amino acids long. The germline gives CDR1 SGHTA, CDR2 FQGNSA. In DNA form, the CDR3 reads TGTGCCAGCAGTTTGGACTTTTCCTACGAGCAGTACTTC. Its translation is CASSLDFSYEQYF.

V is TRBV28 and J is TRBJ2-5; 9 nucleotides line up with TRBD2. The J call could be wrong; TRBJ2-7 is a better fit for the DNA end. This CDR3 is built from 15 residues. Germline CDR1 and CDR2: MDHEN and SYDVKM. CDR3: CASINGLASPYEQYF. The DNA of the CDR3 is TGTGCCAGCATTAACGGACTAGCGAGTCCCTACGAGCAGTACTTC.

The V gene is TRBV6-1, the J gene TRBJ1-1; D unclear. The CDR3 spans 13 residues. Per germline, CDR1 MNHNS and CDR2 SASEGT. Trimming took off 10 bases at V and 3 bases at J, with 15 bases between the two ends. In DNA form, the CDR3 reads TGTGCCACCGAACTGTATGAGTACACTGAAGCTTTCTTT. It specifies CATELYEYTEAFF.

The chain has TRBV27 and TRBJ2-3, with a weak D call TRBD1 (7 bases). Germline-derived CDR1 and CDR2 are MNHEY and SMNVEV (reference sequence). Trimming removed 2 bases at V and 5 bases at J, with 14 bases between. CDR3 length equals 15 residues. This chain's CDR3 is CASSLGYRGGDTQYF. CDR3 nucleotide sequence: TGTGCCAGCAGTTTAGGGTACAGGGGAGGAGATACGCAGTATTTT.

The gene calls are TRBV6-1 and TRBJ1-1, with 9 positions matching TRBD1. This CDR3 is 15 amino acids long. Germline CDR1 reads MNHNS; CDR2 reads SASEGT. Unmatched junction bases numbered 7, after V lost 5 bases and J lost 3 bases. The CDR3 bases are TGTGCCAGCAGTTGGGACAGGGTTTCGGACACTGAAGCTTTCTTT. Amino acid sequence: CASSWDRVSDTEAFF.

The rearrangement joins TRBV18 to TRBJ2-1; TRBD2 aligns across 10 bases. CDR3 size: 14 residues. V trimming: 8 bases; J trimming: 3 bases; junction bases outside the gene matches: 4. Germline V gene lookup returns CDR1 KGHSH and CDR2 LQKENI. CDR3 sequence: CASQWTSGYNEQFF. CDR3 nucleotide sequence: TGTGCCAGCCAATGGACTAGCGGCTACAATGAGCAGTTCTTC.

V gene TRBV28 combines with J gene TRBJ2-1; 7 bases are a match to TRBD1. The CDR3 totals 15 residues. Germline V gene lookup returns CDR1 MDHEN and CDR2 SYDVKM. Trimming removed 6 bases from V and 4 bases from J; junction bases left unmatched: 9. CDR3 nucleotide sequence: TGTGCCAGCAGCTCCACAGGGGACAGTTACAATGAGCAGTTCTTC. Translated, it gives CASSSTGDSYNEQFF.

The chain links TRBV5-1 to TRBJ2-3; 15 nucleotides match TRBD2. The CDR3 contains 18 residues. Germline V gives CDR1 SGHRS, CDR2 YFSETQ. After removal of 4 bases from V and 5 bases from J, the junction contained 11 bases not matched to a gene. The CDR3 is CASSPGPGLAGGGDTQYF. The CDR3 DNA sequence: TGCGCCAGCAGCCCCGGACCGGGACTAGCGGGGGGTGGAGATACGCAGTATTTT.

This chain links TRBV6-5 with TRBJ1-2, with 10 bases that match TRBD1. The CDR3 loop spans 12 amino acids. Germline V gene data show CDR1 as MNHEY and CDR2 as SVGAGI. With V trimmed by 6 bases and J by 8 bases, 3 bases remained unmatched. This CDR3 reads CASRVTGGGYTF. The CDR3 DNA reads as TGTGCCAGCAGGGTGACAGGGGGCGGCTACACCTTC.

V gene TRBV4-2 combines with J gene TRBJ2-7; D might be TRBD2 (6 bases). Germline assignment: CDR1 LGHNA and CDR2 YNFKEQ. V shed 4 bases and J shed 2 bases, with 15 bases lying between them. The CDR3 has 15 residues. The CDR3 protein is CASSRDGTGAYEQYF. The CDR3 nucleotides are TGTGCCAGCAGCCGAGACGGGACTGGGGCCTACGAGCAGTACTTC.

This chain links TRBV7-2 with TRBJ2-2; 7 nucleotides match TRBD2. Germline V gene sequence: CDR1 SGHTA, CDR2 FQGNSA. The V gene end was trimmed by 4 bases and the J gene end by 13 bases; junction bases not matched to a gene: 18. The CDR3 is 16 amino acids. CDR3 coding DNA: TGTGCCAGCAGCTCAGACGTGGGAGGGGCCCGGGTGCGGCTGTTTTTT. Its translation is CASSSDVGGARVRLFF.

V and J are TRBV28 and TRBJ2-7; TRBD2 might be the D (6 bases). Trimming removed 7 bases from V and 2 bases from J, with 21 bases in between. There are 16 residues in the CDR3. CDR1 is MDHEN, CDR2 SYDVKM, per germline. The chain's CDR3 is CASTHGGSGSTYEQYF. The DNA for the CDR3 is TGTGCCAGCACCCATGGAGGGAGTGGGAGTACCTACGAGCAGTACTTC.

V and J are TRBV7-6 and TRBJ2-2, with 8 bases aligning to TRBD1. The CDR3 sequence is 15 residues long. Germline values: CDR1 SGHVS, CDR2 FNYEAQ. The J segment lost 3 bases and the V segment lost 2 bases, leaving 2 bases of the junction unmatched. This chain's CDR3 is CASSLNRGDTGELFF. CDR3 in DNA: TGTGCCAGCAGCTTAAACAGGGGGGACACCGGGGAGCTGTTTTTT.

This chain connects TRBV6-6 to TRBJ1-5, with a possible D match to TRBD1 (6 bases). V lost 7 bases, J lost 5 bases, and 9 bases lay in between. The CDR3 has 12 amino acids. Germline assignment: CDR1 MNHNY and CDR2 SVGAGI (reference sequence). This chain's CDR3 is CASTPGDQPQHF. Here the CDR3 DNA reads TGTGCCAGCACCCCAGGGGATCAGCCCCAGCATTTT.

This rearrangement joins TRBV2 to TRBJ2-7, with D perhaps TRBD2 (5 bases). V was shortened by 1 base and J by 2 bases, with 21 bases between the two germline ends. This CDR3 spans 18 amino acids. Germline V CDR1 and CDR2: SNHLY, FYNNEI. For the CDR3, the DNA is TGTGCCAGCAGTGAAGGGCGGACTTTCCTATTACAAACCTACGAGCAGTACTTC. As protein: CASSEGRTFLLQTYEQYF.

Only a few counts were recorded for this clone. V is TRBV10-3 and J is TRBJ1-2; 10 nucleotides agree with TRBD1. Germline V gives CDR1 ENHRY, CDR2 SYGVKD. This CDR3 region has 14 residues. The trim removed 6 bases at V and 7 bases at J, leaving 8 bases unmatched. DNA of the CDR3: TGTGCCATCAGCCGAACGACAGGGGGCGGTGGCTACACCTTC. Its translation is CAISRTTGGGGYTF.

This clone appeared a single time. DNA of the CDR3: TGTGCCAGCTCACCGCTTGCCAGGACAGGGATAGGTAGCGAGCAGTACTTC. Amino acid sequence: CASSPLARTGIGSEQYF. The chain carries TRBV18 and TRBJ2-7; 8 positions agree with TRBD1. J was trimmed by 6 bases and V by 3 bases; bases with no gene match: 16. The CDR3 extends over 17 amino acids. Germline V gene data show CDR1 as KGHSH and CDR2 as LQKENI.

CDR3 sequence: CASSQGPQGASGQYF. The CDR3 bases are TGCGCCAGCAGCCAAGGTCCGCAGGGGGCGTCGGGGCAGTACTTC. This chain connects TRBV4-1 to TRBJ2-7; TRBD1 matches at 8 bases. The CDR3 extends over 15 amino acids. In germline, CDR1 is MGHRA, CDR2 YSYEKL. With 1 base clipped from V and 9 bases from J, the junction kept 11 bases outside the gene matches.

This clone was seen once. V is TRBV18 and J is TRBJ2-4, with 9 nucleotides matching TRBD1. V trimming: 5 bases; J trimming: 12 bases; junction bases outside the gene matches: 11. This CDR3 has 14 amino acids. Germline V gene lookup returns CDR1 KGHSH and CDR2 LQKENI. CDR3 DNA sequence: TGTGCCAGCTCAACGCGGACAGGGGCGGAGAATCAGTACTTC. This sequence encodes CASSTRTGAENQYF.

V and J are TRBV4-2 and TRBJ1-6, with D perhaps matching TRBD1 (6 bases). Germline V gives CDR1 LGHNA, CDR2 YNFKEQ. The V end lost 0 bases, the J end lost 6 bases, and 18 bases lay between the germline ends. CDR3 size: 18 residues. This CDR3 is CASSQEVRRGSSNSPLHF. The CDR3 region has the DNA TGTGCCAGCAGCCAAGAAGTCCGTAGGGGGAGTAGTAATTCACCCCTCCACTTT.

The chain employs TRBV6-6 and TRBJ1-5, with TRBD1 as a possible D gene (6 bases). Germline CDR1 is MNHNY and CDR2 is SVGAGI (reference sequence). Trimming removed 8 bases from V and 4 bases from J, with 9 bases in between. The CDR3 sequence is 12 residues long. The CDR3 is CASRGGNQPQHF. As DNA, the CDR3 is TGTGCCAGCCGAGGGGGAAATCAGCCCCAGCATTTT.

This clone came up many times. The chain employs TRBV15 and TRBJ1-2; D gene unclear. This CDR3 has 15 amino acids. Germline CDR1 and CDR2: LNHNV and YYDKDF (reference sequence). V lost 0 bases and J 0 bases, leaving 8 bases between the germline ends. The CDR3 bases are TGTGCCACCAGCAGAGAAGGAGGAACTAACTATGGCTACACCTTC. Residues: CATSREGGTNYGYTF.

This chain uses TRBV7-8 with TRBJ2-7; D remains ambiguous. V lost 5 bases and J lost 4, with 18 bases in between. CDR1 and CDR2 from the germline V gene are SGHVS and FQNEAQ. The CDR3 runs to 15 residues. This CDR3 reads CASSTTGSPTYEQYF. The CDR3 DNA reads TGTGCCAGCAGCACGACCGGGTCCCCCACTTACGAGCAGTACTTC.